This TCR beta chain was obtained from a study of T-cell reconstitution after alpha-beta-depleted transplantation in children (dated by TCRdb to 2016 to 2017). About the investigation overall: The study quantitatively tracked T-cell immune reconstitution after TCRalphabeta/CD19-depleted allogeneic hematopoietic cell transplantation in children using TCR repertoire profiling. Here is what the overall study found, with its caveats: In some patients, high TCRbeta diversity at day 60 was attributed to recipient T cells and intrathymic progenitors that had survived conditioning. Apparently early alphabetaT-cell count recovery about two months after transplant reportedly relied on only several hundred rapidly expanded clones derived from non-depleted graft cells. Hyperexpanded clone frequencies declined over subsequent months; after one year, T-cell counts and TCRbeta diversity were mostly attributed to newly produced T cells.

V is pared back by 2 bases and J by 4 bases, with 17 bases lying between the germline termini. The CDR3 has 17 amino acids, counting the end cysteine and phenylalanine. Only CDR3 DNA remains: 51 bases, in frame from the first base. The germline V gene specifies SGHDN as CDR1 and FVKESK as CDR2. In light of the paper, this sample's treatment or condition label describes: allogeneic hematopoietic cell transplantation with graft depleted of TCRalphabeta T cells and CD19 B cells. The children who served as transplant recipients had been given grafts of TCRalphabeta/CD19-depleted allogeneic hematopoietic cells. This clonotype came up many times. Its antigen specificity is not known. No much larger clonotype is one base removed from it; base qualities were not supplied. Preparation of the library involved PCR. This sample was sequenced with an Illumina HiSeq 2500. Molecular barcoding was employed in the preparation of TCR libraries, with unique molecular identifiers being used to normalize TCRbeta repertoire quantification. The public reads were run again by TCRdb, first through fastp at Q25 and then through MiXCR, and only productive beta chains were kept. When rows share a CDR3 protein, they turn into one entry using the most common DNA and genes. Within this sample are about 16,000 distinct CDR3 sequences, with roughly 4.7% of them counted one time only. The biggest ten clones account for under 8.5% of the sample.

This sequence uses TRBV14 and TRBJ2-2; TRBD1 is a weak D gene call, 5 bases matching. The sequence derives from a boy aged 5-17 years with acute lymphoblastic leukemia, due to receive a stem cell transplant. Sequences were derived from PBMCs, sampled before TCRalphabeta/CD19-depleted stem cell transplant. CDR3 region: CASSQHLPNRGTGELFF. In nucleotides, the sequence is TGTGCCAGCAGCCAACACCTTCCGAATAGGGGCACCGGGGAGCTGTTTTTT. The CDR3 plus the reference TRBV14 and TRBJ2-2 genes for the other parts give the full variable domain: EAGVTQFPSHSVIEKGQTVTLRCDPISGHDNLYWYRRVMGKEIKFLLHFVKESKQDESGMPNNRFLAERTGGTYSTLKVQPAELEDSGVYFCASSQHLPNRGTGELFFGEGSRLTVL.